This TCR beta chain was sequenced for a study of human T cells and chemical hapten exposure. Background on the study: Patch testing placed 0.01% DPC on the upper back, with readings at 6 days. A patient group, mainly female, showed alopecia areata, totalis or universalis.

The CDR3 loop spans 15 amino acids. V gave up 3 bases and J gave up 5 bases, with 15 bases separating them. Germline CDR1 is SNHLY and CDR2 is FYNNEI. The sample holds a few counts of this clonotype. Its antigen is undetermined. Overall study findings and caveats: Donors had alopecia, so their immune response may differ from healthy people's.

Time point: pre-sensitization, week 0. The treatment is: therapeutic diphenylcyclopropenone sensitization with weekly scalp DPC. The template was total RNA from unfractionated whole blood. TCRdb processed the RACE reads anew with MiXCR; each CDR3 protein has one entry. The data contain 95,000 to 150,000 distinct CDR3 sequences, about 14% of them singletons. The sequences come from whole blood, collected in connection with sensitization to the hapten diphenylcyclopropenone (DPC). The clonotype originates from a woman aged 18-29 years with alopecia areata. Some clones in this sample may be carry-over from other donors' samples. The genes are TRBV2 and TRBJ2-3; D possibly corresponds to TRBD2 (6 bases). In nucleotides, the CDR3 is TGTGCCAGCAGTGACGACGGGGGATTCAAAGATACGCAGTATTTT. This encodes CASSDDGGFKDTQYF.